A selection of T cell receptor beta chains follows, all from one sample in a study of cytomegalovirus exposure and HLA in healthy donors. Generated by immunoSEQ multiplex PCR, the TCRdb table keeps only in-frame clones and is missing some. Of tens of thousands of clones in the sample, roughly 72% were seen once. Sequences were obtained from PBMCs. The receptors stem from a man in his fifties in good health and CMV-seronegative. CDR3s include the opening cysteine and the closing phenylalanine or tryptophan.

CDR3	V	J
CSVETGGPETQYF	TRBV29-1	TRBJ2-5
CASSVTGSNQPQHF	TRBV9	TRBJ1-5
CASSTGQGQPQHF	TRBV7-2	TRBJ1-5
CASSLRAGPGGDTQYF	TRBV11-3	TRBJ2-3
CAISARTGGEKLFF	TRBV10-3	TRBJ1-4
CASRTRDSSYEQYF	TRBV6-5	TRBJ2-7
CASRNVDRDPTEAFF	TRBV19	TRBJ1-1
CASSMGGRSPDTQYF	TRBV19	TRBJ2-3
CASSPTGGGSGNTIYF	TRBV9	TRBJ1-3
CASGLASGFGRETQYF	TRBV12-5	TRBJ2-5
CAISESVLDTQYF	TRBV10-3	TRBJ2-3
CASSIYRDNYEQYF	TRBV7-3	TRBJ2-7
CASRPSGGQGIYGYTF	TRBV7-9	TRBJ1-2
CASSHLNLYRIFGYTF	TRBV13	TRBJ1-2
CASSLEGQGYNEQFF	TRBV13	TRBJ2-1
CASRGQSYGYTF	TRBV4-2	TRBJ1-2
CASSPGPVENTIYF	TRBV7-6	TRBJ1-3